Below are 13 T cell receptor beta chains sequenced from a single sample in a study of human thymus T cells. Thymic material originated from resections removed in the course of corrective heart surgery. Some clones are missing from TCRdb's copy, which holds only in-frame ones; the method was immunoSEQ multiplex PCR. The sample records about 130,000 clones, 90% to 95% being singletons. The sequenced sample was thymus tissue. All receptors derive from a boy under two years old with a congenital heart defect but otherwise immunologically healthy.

The chain recombines TRBV7-2 with TRBJ2-7; maybe TRBD1 (6 bases). Germline lookup yields CDR1 SGHTA and CDR2 FQGNSA. The CDR3 loop spans 17 amino acids. V lost 4 bases and J lost 6, with 25 bases in between. CDR3 sequence: CASSYGGGPRGTTEQYF. The CDR3 DNA reads as TGTGCCAGCAGCTATGGGGGCGGACCACGGGGTACTACCGAGCAGTACTTC.

This sequence joins TRBV10-3 and TRBJ1-3, with D unclear. This CDR3 has 16 amino acids. V was clipped by 0 bases and J by 1 base, with 10 bases between them. Germline V gene sequence: CDR1 ENHRY, CDR2 SYGVKD. The CDR3 DNA reads as TGTGCCATCAGTGAGTCAAACGGGGAATCTGGAAACACCATATATTTT. Translating it yields CAISESNGESGNTIYF.

CDR3 sequence reads: CASSLSGSSYNEQFF. In DNA, the CDR3 is TGTGCCAGCAGCTTGAGCGGGAGCTCCTACAATGAGCAGTTCTTC. The genes are TRBV7-3 and TRBJ2-1; 8 nucleotides agree with TRBD2. From germline, CDR1 is SGHTA and CDR2 FQGTGA. V was clipped by 3 bases and J by 0 bases; unmatched bases: 1. The CDR3 is 15 amino acids.

This chain joins TRBV11-2 and TRBJ2-6; D not certain. CDR3 length: 17 residues. Trimming took 6 bases from V and 0 from J, leaving 15 bases between them. Germline assignment: CDR1 SGHAT and CDR2 FQNNGV. CDR3 DNA: TGTGCCAGCAGGGGTACTGACTCCCCCTCTGGGGCCAACGTCCTGACTTTC. Its protein product is CASRGTDSPSGANVLTF. Full variable domain (missing parts from reference TRBV11-2 and TRBJ2-6): EAGVAQSPRYKIIEKRQSVAFWCNPISGHATLYWYQQILGQGPKLLIQFQNNGVVDDSQLPKDRFSAERLKGVDSTLKIQPAKLEDSAVYLCASRGTDSPSGANVLTFGAGSRLTVL.

The J gene is TRBJ1-2, the V gene TRBV5-4; D gene ambiguous. The V and J ends lost 4 bases and 5 bases respectively, with 12 bases between them. Germline V gene sequence: CDR1 SGHNT, CDR2 YYREEE (reference sequence). The CDR3 is 13 amino acids. The DNA of the CDR3 is TGTGCCAGCAGCCCGGACCCCTATTATGGCTACACCTTC. It codes for CASSPDPYYGYTF. Drawing the rest from reference TRBV5-4 and TRBJ1-2, the complete variable domain is ETGVTQSPTHLIKTRGQQVTLRCSSQSGHNTVSWYQQALGQGPQFIFQYYREEENGRGNFPPRFSGLQFPNYSSELNVNALELDDSALYLCASSPDPYYGYTFGSGTRLTVV.

The V and J genes are TRBV2 and TRBJ2-5, with 14 bases lining up with TRBD2. V lost 5 bases, J lost 4 bases, and 6 bases stayed unmatched. Germline CDR1 reads SNHLY; CDR2 reads FYNNEI. This CDR3 is built from 16 residues. The CDR3 protein is CASSKGLAGGGETQYF. In nucleotides, the CDR3 is TGTGCCAGCAGTAAAGGACTAGCGGGGGGAGGAGAGACCCAGTACTTC.

The V call is TRBV9, the J call TRBJ2-5; 13 bases are a match to TRBD2. CDR1 is SGDLS, CDR2 YYNGEE, per germline. The CDR3 runs to 16 residues. J was trimmed by 1 base and V by 4 bases; bases with no gene match: 4. The CDR3 loop is CASSPLAGGFQETQYF. The CDR3 coding sequence is TGTGCCAGCAGCCCACTAGCGGGGGGGTTCCAAGAGACCCAGTACTTC.

The gene calls are TRBV2 and TRBJ2-1; no clear D. The germline V gene encodes CDR1 SNHLY and CDR2 FYNNEI. Trimming pared 9 bases from V and 12 bases from J, leaving 9 bases between. The CDR3 runs to 9 residues. The chain's CDR3 is CASPLGQFF. CDR3 bases: TGTGCCAGTCCCCTCGGGCAGTTCTTC.

V and J are TRBV2 and TRBJ2-5, with 14 bases lining up with TRBD2. Unmatched junction bases numbered 6, after V lost 6 bases and J lost 0 bases. The CDR3 spans 17 residues. Germline V gives CDR1 SNHLY, CDR2 FYNNEI. This CDR3 reads CASSLGTSGGDQETQYF. The DNA for the CDR3 is TGTGCCAGCAGCCTTGGGACTAGCGGGGGCGACCAAGAGACCCAGTACTTC. Complete variable domain (other parts from reference TRBV2 and TRBJ2-5): EPEVTQTPSHQVTQMGQEVILRCVPISNHLYFYWYRQILGQKVEFLVSFYNNEISEKSEIFDDQFSVERPDGSNFTLKIRSTKLEDSAMYFCASSLGTSGGDQETQYFGPGTRLLVL.

The rearrangement joins TRBV27 to TRBJ2-2; weak D call: TRBD2 (5 bases). Trimming took off 6 bases at V and 2 bases at J, with 13 bases between the two ends. CDR3 length equals 15 residues. Germline V lookup: CDR1 MNHEY, CDR2 SMNVEV (reference sequence). The CDR3 loop is CASRFKRTNTGELFF. The CDR3 nucleotides are TGTGCCAGCAGATTTAAGCGGACTAACACCGGGGAGCTGTTTTTT.

A single count supports this clone. This sequence joins TRBV7-3 and TRBJ2-2; 14 bases agree with TRBD2. The V segment lost 5 bases and the J segment 6 bases; nucleotides outside the gene matches: 14. This CDR3 comprises 19 residues. The V gene's germline CDR1 is SGHTA and CDR2 FQGTGA. CDR3 loop: CASSLSPTSGGDYAGELFF. The DNA for the CDR3 is TGTGCCAGCAGCCTTTCCCCGACTAGCGGGGGGGATTACGCCGGGGAGCTGTTTTTT.

The genes are TRBV6-5 and TRBJ2-7; 7 positions match TRBD1. The germline gives CDR1 MNHEY, CDR2 SVGAGI. V shed 0 bases, J shed 3 bases, and the junction held 2 bases outside the gene matches. The CDR3 contains 14 residues. The CDR3: CASSYSRQGYEQYF. CDR3 bases: TGTGCCAGCAGTTACTCGAGACAGGGCTACGAGCAGTACTTC.

The chain couples TRBV4-1 to TRBJ1-6; TRBD1 might be the D (5 bases). The CDR3 has 15 residues. Trimming stripped 1 base from V and 5 bases from J, with 9 bases between. CDR1 and CDR2 (germline): MGHRA, YSYEKL. This CDR3 reads CASSQGGRDNSPLHF. CDR3 DNA sequence: TGCGCCAGCAGCCAAGGGGGGAGGGATAATTCACCCCTCCACTTT.